The 20 T cell receptor beta chains in this list originate from one sample, sequenced in a study of blood T cell repertoires in COVID-19. Profiled with immunoSEQ multiplex PCR; TCRdb holds only in-frame clones, not every one. Among some 74,000 clones listed, approximately 83% were seen once. The sample consisted of peripheral blood. The receptors stem from a man of 80 years or more with acute or convalescent COVID-19.

The rearrangement links TRBV4-3 to TRBJ1-1; no firm D call. Trimming pared 1 base from V and 1 base from J, leaving 7 bases between. CDR1 LGHNA and CDR2 YSLEER come from the germline V gene. The length of the CDR3 is 14 residues. The CDR3 here is CASSQVVSNTEAFF. The CDR3, as DNA: TGCGCCAGCAGCCAAGTAGTCTCGAACACTGAAGCTTTCTTT.

The chain has TRBV7-2 and TRBJ1-5; 10 nucleotides match TRBD1. Unmatched junction bases numbered 4, after V lost 4 bases and J lost 7 bases. The germline V gene has CDR1 SGHTA and CDR2 FQGNSA. The CDR3 has 14 amino acids. Written as DNA, the CDR3 is TGTGCCAGCAGCTCGACAGGGGGCGGGCAGCCCCAGCATTTT. This translates into CASSSTGGGQPQHF.

The chain uses TRBV6-2 or TRBV6-3 and TRBJ2-7; maybe TRBD2 (5 bases). The CDR3 covers 14 residues. The germline V gene has CDR1 MNHEY and CDR2 SVGEGT. Trimming removed 2 bases from V and 5 bases from J, with 13 bases in between. The CDR3 region is CASSYREGVNEQYF. The CDR3 bases are TGTGCCAGCAGTTACCGAGAGGGTGTCAACGAGCAGTACTTC.

V gene TRBV28 combines with J gene TRBJ2-3; no reliable D call. Trimming shortened V by 4 bases and J by 8 bases, and 13 bases separated the two germline ends. This CDR3 is built from 13 residues. Germline V CDR1 and CDR2: MDHEN, SYDVKM. Here the CDR3 DNA reads TGTGCCAGCAGTTCCCCGGAGAGGCTTACGCAGTATTTT. Its translation: CASSSPERLTQYF.

The rearrangement joins TRBV2 to TRBJ2-2, with 8 positions matching TRBD2. CDR3 size: 16 residues. Trimming removed 6 bases from V and 0 bases from J; junction bases left unmatched: 6. Germline CDR1 is SNHLY and CDR2 is FYNNEI. The CDR3 coding sequence is TGTGCCAGCAGACCCCTAGCGGGCGCGAACACCGGGGAGCTGTTTTTT. Translated, it gives CASRPLAGANTGELFF.

V gene TRBV28 combines with J gene TRBJ1-4, with TRBD1 matching 10 bases. CDR1 and CDR2 from the germline V gene are MDHEN and SYDVKM. This CDR3 comprises 16 residues. The J segment lost 2 bases and the V segment lost 6 bases, leaving 6 bases of the junction unmatched. CDR3 nucleotide sequence: TGTGCCAGCAGCAGACAGGGGGCGCAGACTAATGAAAAACTGTTTTTT. Amino acid sequence: CASSRQGAQTNEKLFF. Using reference TRBV28 and TRBJ1-4 for the parts outside the CDR3, the full variable domain is DVKVTQSSRYLVKRTGEKVFLECVQDMDHENMFWYRQDPGLGLRLIYFSYDVKMKEKGDIPEGYSVSREKKERFSLILESASTNQTSMYLCASSRQGAQTNEKLFFGSGTQLSVL.

A single count supports this clone. The chain recombines TRBV28 with TRBJ1-6; 8 bases are shared with TRBD1. V shed 6 bases, J shed 3 bases, and the junction held 4 bases outside the gene matches. The V gene's germline CDR1 is MDHEN and CDR2 SYDVKM. This CDR3 has 15 amino acids. The CDR3 is CASSHGTGYNSPLHF. CDR3 DNA sequence: TGTGCCAGCAGCCATGGGACAGGCTATAATTCACCCCTCCACTTT. The full variable domain, with the rest looked up from reference TRBV28 and TRBJ1-6, is DVKVTQSSRYLVKRTGEKVFLECVQDMDHENMFWYRQDPGLGLRLIYFSYDVKMKEKGDIPEGYSVSREKKERFSLILESASTNQTSMYLCASSHGTGYNSPLHFGNGTRLTVT.

This clone came up a few times. The chain couples TRBV5-5 to TRBJ2-3; 9 bases align to TRBD1. The CDR3 is made up of 18 amino acids. Germline CDR1 reads SGHKS; CDR2 reads YYEKEE (reference sequence). Trimming at V came to 0 bases and at J to 3 bases, leaving 11 bases not matched to a gene. The CDR3 region has the DNA TGTGCCAGCAGCTTGGGCCCTCGGACAGGGGATGGGACAGATACGCAGTATTTT. It translates to CASSLGPRTGDGTDTQYF.

The V call is TRBV7-2, the J call TRBJ2-7; TRBD2 matches 9 bases. V gave up 1 base and J gave up 7 bases; unmatched junction bases: 11. CDR3 length: 16 amino acids. CDR1 is SGHTA, CDR2 FQGNSA, per germline. CDR3 region: CASSLVSLSGGREQYF. The DNA of the CDR3 is TGTGCCAGCAGCTTAGTTTCACTCAGCGGGGGGCGGGAGCAGTACTTC.

V gene TRBV28 combines with J gene TRBJ1-1, with D possibly being TRBD1 (6 bases). The CDR3 sequence is 14 residues long. Trimming took off 7 bases at V and 4 bases at J, with 16 bases between the two ends. CDR1 is MDHEN, CDR2 SYDVKM, per germline. The CDR3 reads CASTPPGQLTEAFF. The CDR3 nucleotides read TGTGCCAGCACTCCCCCAGGACAGCTCACTGAAGCTTTCTTT.

The chain has TRBV6-6 and TRBJ1-2; D remains unclear. This CDR3 has 13 residues. V gave up 2 bases and J gave up 8 bases, with 12 bases separating them. Germline values: CDR1 MNHNY, CDR2 SVGAGI (reference sequence). CDR3 region: CASSYLAESGYTF. In DNA form, the CDR3 reads TGTGCCAGCAGTTACCTAGCTGAGTCGGGCTACACCTTC.

The chain employs TRBV6-2 or TRBV6-3 and TRBJ2-7, with a tentative D call TRBD2 (6 bases). CDR3 size: 15 residues. Per germline, CDR1 MNHEY and CDR2 SVGEGT. Trimming took off 5 bases at V and 6 bases at J, with 20 bases between the two ends. CDR3 amino acids: CASSTGGPKGSEQYF. The CDR3 coding sequence is TGTGCCAGCAGTACCGGGGGACCCAAAGGGTCCGAGCAGTACTTC.

The gene calls are TRBV19 and TRBJ1-4; TRBD1 aligns across 7 bases. This CDR3 contains 15 residues. CDR1 and CDR2 (germline): LNHDA, SQIVND (reference sequence). Unmatched junction bases numbered 6, after V lost 4 bases and J lost 4 bases. CDR3 residues: CASSNRGQSNEKLFF. CDR3 nucleotide sequence: TGTGCCAGTAGTAACCGGGGACAGAGTAATGAAAAACTGTTTTTT.

This chain uses TRBV6-2 or TRBV6-3 with TRBJ2-7; D is possibly TRBD1 (6 bases). The CDR3 extends over 12 amino acids. Trimming pared 4 bases from V and 3 bases from J, leaving 7 bases between. In germline, CDR1 is MNHEY, CDR2 SVGEGT. In nucleotides, the CDR3 is TGTGCCAGCAGTTGGACAGTCTACGAGCAGTACTTC. It yields the protein CASSWTVYEQYF.

V usage is TRBV7-9 and J usage is TRBJ2-7; TRBD1 might be the D (6 bases). Looked up from germline, CDR1 is SEHNR and CDR2 is FQNEAQ (reference sequence). V lost 0 bases to trimming and J lost 2 bases, with 11 bases between them. The CDR3 covers 15 residues. This CDR3 is CASSLAEQGTYEQYF. DNA for the CDR3: TGTGCCAGCAGCTTAGCGGAACAGGGAACCTACGAGCAGTACTTC.

A single count supports this clone. This chain joins TRBV6-6 and TRBJ2-7, with 8 nucleotides matching TRBD1. CDR1 and CDR2 (germline): MNHNY, SVGAGI (reference sequence). The V gene end was trimmed by 9 bases and the J gene end by 3 bases; junction bases not matched to a gene: 13. This CDR3 region has 15 residues. The CDR3 region has the DNA TGTGCCAGAACTAAACCGGGACAGGTCATCTACGAGCAGTACTTC. This encodes CARTKPGQVIYEQYF.

The chain recombines TRBV5-1 with TRBJ1-1; D is ambiguous. The CDR3 covers 14 residues. Germline CDR1 SGHRS, CDR2 YFSETQ. V dropped 1 base and J dropped 1 base, with 8 bases sitting between them. This chain's CDR3 is CASSLSPGNTEAFF. CDR3 in DNA: TGCGCCAGCAGCTTGTCGCCGGGGAACACTGAAGCTTTCTTT.

The chain uses TRBV7-2 and TRBJ2-7, with 9 positions matching TRBD2. Per germline, CDR1 SGHTA and CDR2 FQGNSA. Germline trimming cut 4 bases from V and 2 bases from J; bases unmatched to any gene: 9. There are 16 residues in the CDR3. This CDR3 is CASSSTLAGTPYEQYF. For the CDR3, the DNA is TGTGCCAGCAGCTCTACGCTAGCGGGGACCCCCTACGAGCAGTACTTC. The full variable domain, completed using reference TRBV7-2 and TRBJ2-7, is GAGVSQSPSNKVTEKGKDVELRCDPISGHTALYWYRQSLGQGLEFLIYFQGNSAPDKSGLPSDRFSAERTGGSVSTLTIQRTQQEDSAVYLCASSSTLAGTPYEQYFGPGTRLTVT.

This CDR3 is CASSSSLLSSYNEQFF. The CDR3 nucleotides are TGTGCCAGCAGCAGTAGCCTTTTAAGCTCCTACAATGAGCAGTTCTTC. The chain has TRBV7-3 and TRBJ2-1, with D unresolved. The CDR3 has 16 residues. Germline V gives CDR1 SGHTA, CDR2 FQGTGA. V was pared by 5 bases and J by 0 bases, with 14 bases between.

This chain connects TRBV14 to TRBJ2-5; D gene unclear. The germline V and J ends were trimmed by 4 bases and 5 bases, with 11 bases remaining between them. Germline values: CDR1 SGHDN, CDR2 FVKESK. There are 13 residues in the CDR3. The CDR3 sequence: CASSRRSPETQYF. The CDR3 DNA reads as TGTGCCAGCAGCCGTAGATCACCGGAGACCCAGTACTTC.